This is a list of T cell receptor beta chains from one sample in a study of vaccination effects on CD4 cells after COVID-19. Method: immunoSEQ multiplex PCR; TCRdb's copy keeps in-frame clones and lacks some. The sample shows more than 35,000 clones, 75% of them seen only once. These TCRs are of unknown antigen specificity. The sample in question was CD4+ T cells from PBMCs cultured with a peptide pool, obtained before COVID-19 vaccination. The receptors stem from a human donor who had a prior SARS-CoV-2 infection. The CDR3 runs from the conserved cysteine through the conserved F or W. The D gene is left open where the match is weak. Clone size, where shown, is once, few, many, or a class for clones that have expanded.

>few|TRBJ2-2|TRBV29-1|TRBD2
TGCAGCGTTCCGGGGGGGCCGGAGGAGCTGTTTTTT
CSVPGGPEELFF
>NA|TRBJ2-3|TRBV2|NA
TGTGCCAGCAAAGTTAGTTGGGACAGCACAGATACGCAGTATTTT
CASKVSWDSTDTQYF
>few|TRBJ2-1|TRBV3-1/TRBV3-2|NA
TGTGCCAGCAGCCAAGCATATACCGCGCTAGTAGGGAACAATGAGCAGTTCTTC
CASSQAYTALVGNNEQFF
>NA|TRBJ2-5|TRBV2|NA
TGTGCCAGCAGGGGGCGAGAGACCCAGTACTTC
CASRGRETQYF
>NA|TRBJ1-3|TRBV6-6|NA
TGTGCCAGCAGTCTCCGCGGGAGCTCTGGAAACACCATATATTTT
CASSLRGSSGNTIYF
>NA|TRBJ2-7|TRBV7-2|TRBD2
TGTGCCAGCAGCCAACAGACTAGCGGGAGTTACGAGCAGTACTTC
CASSQQTSGSYEQYF
>NA|TRBJ2-7|TRBV11-2|NA
TGTGCCAGCAGCTTATACCTTGGCCCTCTGGACGAGCAGTACTTC
CASSLYLGPLDEQYF
>NA|TRBJ2-1|TRBV7-2|TRBD2
TGTGCCAGCAGCTTACGCGGGGGGTCTCACTACAATGAGCAGTTCTTC
CASSLRGGSHYNEQFF
>few|TRBJ2-2|TRBV15|NA
TGTGCCACCAGTTATGCTTCAAACACCGGGGAGCTGTTTTTT
CATSYASNTGELFF
>once|TRBJ2-7|TRBV2|NA
TGTGCCAGCAGTGAGTTGGTCTCCTACGAGCAGTACTTC
CASSELVSYEQYF
>NA|TRBJ2-7|TRBV5-1|NA
TGCGCCAGCAGCTTGGCCGCCGTCTCCTACGAGCAGTACTTC
CASSLAAVSYEQYF
>few|TRBJ2-2|TRBV11-3|TRBD2
TGTGCCAGCAGCCTAAGGGTCATAGCGGGGTCGCACACCGGGGAGCTGTTTTTT
CASSLRVIAGSHTGELFF
>few|TRBJ2-2|TRBV5-3|NA
TGTGCCAGAAGCGAGGGTGGATCGAGACTAGTTACCGGGGAGCTGTTTTTT
CARSEGGSRLVTGELFF
>NA|TRBJ2-2|TRBV2|TRBD2
TGTGCCAGCAGTGAATCCCTAGCGGGGACCGGGGAGCTGTTTTTT
CASSESLAGTGELFF
>NA|TRBJ2-5|TRBV4-3|TRBD1
TGCGCCAGCAGCCAACTCAAGGGGACAGGTGGAGAGGAGACCCAGTACTTC
CASSQLKGTGGEETQYF
>NA|TRBJ2-7|TRBV5-4|NA
TGTGCCAGCAGCTTGGATTTCTCCTACGAGCAGTACTTC
CASSLDFSYEQYF
>NA|TRBJ2-3|TRBV9|NA
TGTGCCAGCAGCGTAGTGGCGGGATCAGATACGCAGTATTTT
CASSVVAGSDTQYF
>NA|TRBJ1-1|TRBV4-1|TRBD1
TGCGCCAGCAGCCAAGGGAAGGACAGGGAGTTGAGGGCTTTCTTT
CASSQGKDRELRAFF
>NA|TRBJ2-1|TRBV5-1|TRBD2
TGCGCCAGCAGCTTGGGGTCTAGCGGGAGAGGATCGCAGTTCTTC
CASSLGSSGRGSQFF
>few|TRBJ1-5|TRBV30|NA
TGTGCCTGGAGAAGTAAGGGTGCAAGTCAGCCCCAGCATTTT
CAWRSKGASQPQHF
>NA|TRBJ2-1|TRBV10-2|TRBD1
TGCGCCAGCAGAGATCCCGGGACAGGGAGCAATGAGCAGTTCTTC
CASRDPGTGSNEQFF
>many|TRBJ2-1|TRBV7-9|TRBD2
TGTGCCAGCAGCCCGACGGGGGTTAGCGGGAGCCGCGGAGAGCAGTTCTTC
CASSPTGVSGSRGEQFF
>NA|TRBJ1-2|TRBV7-2|NA
TGTGCCAGCAGCTTAGGTCCCGCTAACTATGGCTACACCTTC
CASSLGPANYGYTF
>few|TRBJ1-2|TRBV6-2/TRBV6-3|NA
TGTGCCAGCAGTTACCGACCGCCAGGAGGGAACTATGGCTACACCTTC
CASSYRPPGGNYGYTF
>NA|TRBJ2-6|TRBV7-9|NA
TGTGCCAGCAGCTCTTTGACATTTGCCAACGTCCTGACTTTC
CASSSLTFANVLTF
>NA|TRBJ2-1|TRBV7-8|TRBD2
TGTGCCAGCAGCCCGACTAGCGGGAGCGGCGAGCAGTTCTTC
CASSPTSGSGEQFF
>NA|TRBJ2-3|TRBV14|TRBD2
TGTGCCAGCAGCCTCCAACTAGCGGGCCGAGATACGCAGTATTTT
CASSLQLAGRDTQYF
>NA|TRBJ2-5|TRBV7-2|TRBD2
TGTGCCAGCAGATGGATAGCGGGGGGTGCGGTTGGCGAGACCCAGTACTTC
CASRWIAGGAVGETQYF
>NA|TRBJ2-6|TRBV18|NA
TGTGCCAGCTCACCAGTTCCAGCTACCTCTGGGGCCAACGTCCTGACTTTC
CASSPVPATSGANVLTF
>NA|TRBJ2-3|TRBV5-1|TRBD2
TGCGCCAGCAGCTTGGGGGGACTAGCGGGAGGATTCACAGATACGCAGTATTTT
CASSLGGLAGGFTDTQYF
>NA|TRBJ2-3|TRBV27|TRBD1
TGTGCCAGCAGTTTTTATGACAGGGGGGCAGATACGCAGTATTTT
CASSFYDRGADTQYF
>once|TRBJ2-3|TRBV27|TRBD2
TGTGCCAGCAGTTCTAGCGGGGGGGCGGCAGATACGCAGTATTTT
CASSSSGGAADTQYF
>NA|TRBJ2-1|TRBV10-3|TRBD2
TGTGCCATCAGTGAGCCTTCCGAACTAGCGGTCTCCTACAATGAGCAGTTCTTC
CAISEPSELAVSYNEQFF
>NA|TRBJ1-3|TRBV5-6|NA
TGTGCCAGCAGCTTGTGGGTGTCTGGAAACACCATATATTTT
CASSLWVSGNTIYF
>NA|TRBJ2-7|TRBV5-1|TRBD1
TGCGCCAGCAGCAAGGACAGGGGCCTCTACGAGCAGTACTTC
CASSKDRGLYEQYF
>NA|TRBJ2-3|TRBV7-2|NA
TGTGCCAGCAGCCCGGATACGGATACGCAGTATTTT
CASSPDTDTQYF
>NA|TRBJ2-5|TRBV5-4|TRBD2
TGTGCCAGCAGCTTCCCGGGAGGGCCTGAAGAGACCCAGTACTTC
CASSFPGGPEETQYF
>NA|TRBJ1-2|TRBV27|TRBD1
TGTGCCAGCAGTTTAAGACAGGGGGCCTATGGCTACACCTTC
CASSLRQGAYGYTF
>NA|TRBJ2-5|TRBV5-6|TRBD2
TGTGCCAGCAGCCCCCTGGGGCTAGCGGGGGGGGCGGAGACCCAGTACTTC
CASSPLGLAGGAETQYF
>few|TRBJ2-2|TRBV11-3|NA
TGTGCCAGCAGCCCCAGGGCCAACACCGGGGAGCTGTTTTTT
CASSPRANTGELFF
>few|TRBJ2-3|TRBV7-2|TRBD1
TGTGCCAGCAGCCTAATTATTACAGGGGGCACAGATACGCAGTATTTT
CASSLIITGGTDTQYF
>NA|TRBJ1-6|TRBV5-1|NA
TGCGCCAGCAGCTCACTGGACGGTGGGGGATCACCCCTCCACTTT
CASSSLDGGGSPLHF
>NA|TRBJ2-1|TRBV4-3|TRBD2
TGCGCCAGCAGCCAAGGACTAGCGGGCTACAATGAGCAGTTCTTC
CASSQGLAGYNEQFF
>NA|TRBJ2-3|TRBV2|NA
TGTGCCAGCAAACGGGGGGCTCTCACAGATACGCAGTATTTT
CASKRGALTDTQYF
>few|TRBJ1-5|TRBV10-3|TRBD1
TGTGCCATCAGTGAGACAGGGGCTCAGCCCCAGCATTTT
CAISETGAQPQHF